The clone carrying this T cell receptor (beta chain) was counted at least ten times. A read error may explain this, as a much larger clone is one base away. CDR3 length: 14 residues. CDR1 LNHNV and CDR2 YYDKDF come from the germline V gene (reference sequence). CDR3 and TCR beta VDJ profiling relied on a genomic DNA template. Via MiXCR, TCRdb re-called the reads, giving one row per CDR3 protein. The sample has just over 450,000 distinct CDR3 sequences; approximately 33% are singletons. Sequencing was done on patients that had shown CD8+CD57+ cell expansion by flow cytometry. This sample was included in a study of CD8+CD57+ T cells in acquired aplastic anemia.

The TCR was taken from a human donor with aplastic anemia. The chain joins TRBV15 to TRBJ1-2; D gene unclear. Sequencing was done on a sample of sorted CD4+, CD8+, or CD8+CD57+ T cells (not recorded which) from PBMCs. CDR3 sequence (DNA): TGTGCCACCAGCAGAGGACTGATAGACTATGGCTGCACCTTC. It yields the protein CATSRGLIDYGCTF.